One and the same sample provided the 23 T cell receptor beta chains below, sequenced in a study of vaccination effects on CD4 cells after COVID-19. Their cognate antigens are unknown. Sequencing was performed with immunoSEQ multiplex PCR; in TCRdb, only in-frame clones are kept and a portion is missing. The sample includes around 68,000 clones, 80% of them seen just once. Within the ViraFEST assay, antigen-specific CD4+ T cells underwent expansion with viral peptide pools prior to sequencing. Scientists isolated CD4+ T cells after a roughly 9-day culture period ended. Nucleocapsid antibodies were negative in the vaccine recipients, who had never had SARS-CoV-2 infection. The sequencing used CD4+ T cells from PBMCs cultured with SARS-CoV-2 spike peptides, collected before COVID-19 vaccination. The source of these receptors is a human donor who received a COVID-19 vaccine.

The chain recombines TRBV9 with TRBJ2-1; no definite D call. There are 15 residues in the CDR3. Trimming stripped 0 bases from V and 2 bases from J, with 9 bases between. Germline values: CDR1 SGDLS, CDR2 YYNGEE. CDR3 coding DNA: TGTGCCAGCAGCGTAGAACCGTACGCCTACAATGAGCAGTTCTTC. This gives the protein CASSVEPYAYNEQFF.

The rearrangement links TRBV9 to TRBJ2-3, with D maybe TRBD1 (5 bases). The germline gives CDR1 SGDLS, CDR2 YYNGEE. V was trimmed by 2 bases and J by 5 bases, leaving 9 bases between them. The length of the CDR3 is 13 residues. The chain's CDR3 is CASSVLQEDTQYF. The CDR3 nucleotides are TGTGCCAGCAGCGTGTTACAGGAAGATACGCAGTATTTT.

The DNA of the CDR3 is TGTGCCAGCTCACCTCTGTTTCAGGGGGGCGACTCCTATGGCTACACCTTC. This encodes CASSPLFQGGDSYGYTF. The rearrangement links TRBV18 to TRBJ1-2; 7 bases are shared with TRBD1. From germline, CDR1 is KGHSH and CDR2 LQKENI. The V and J ends lost 3 bases and 4 bases, in that order; junction bases with no gene match: 14. This CDR3 contains 17 residues.

This clone occurred once. The V gene is TRBV19, the J gene TRBJ2-3; possibly TRBD1 for D (6 bases). Germline CDR1 LNHDA, CDR2 SQIVND (reference sequence). V was shortened by 4 bases and J by 4 bases, with 9 bases between the two germline ends. The CDR3 contains 13 residues. This CDR3 reads CASSKQGPDTQYF. Written as DNA, the CDR3 is TGTGCCAGTAGTAAACAGGGCCCAGATACGCAGTATTTT.

This clone was counted only a few times. The chain uses TRBV6-6 and TRBJ1-6; D possibly corresponds to TRBD1 (5 bases). V lost 4 bases and J lost 6, with 13 bases in between. In germline, CDR1 is MNHNY, CDR2 SVGAGI (reference sequence). The CDR3 runs to 15 residues. The CDR3 sequence is CASSSLGGINSPLHF. The DNA of the CDR3 is TGTGCCAGCAGTTCCCTCGGGGGGATTAATTCACCCCTCCACTTT.

The table lists this clone with a few counts. V usage is TRBV2 and J usage is TRBJ1-6; no definite D call. The CDR3 sequence is 13 residues long. Germline V CDR1 and CDR2: SNHLY, FYNNEI. V dropped 3 bases and J dropped 7 bases, with 7 bases sitting between them. This chain's CDR3 is CASSDLPNSPLHF. The DNA for the CDR3 is TGTGCCAGCAGTGACCTCCCCAATTCACCCCTCCACTTT.

This rearrangement joins TRBV5-6 to TRBJ2-3, with D perhaps given as TRBD1 or TRBD2 (6 bases each). Looked up from germline, CDR1 is SGHDT and CDR2 is YYEEEE. CDR3 length: 16 residues. V lost 4 bases, J lost 0 bases, and 15 bases lay in between. The CDR3 nucleotides read TGTGCCAGCAGCCCGGAGGGGGGAATGAGCACAGATACGCAGTATTTT. Amino acid sequence: CASSPEGGMSTDTQYF.

CDR3 in amino acids: CASSQAPRSQSSGNTIYF. The CDR3 nucleotides read TGCGCCAGCAGCCAAGCCCCTAGGAGCCAGAGCTCTGGAAACACCATATATTTT. The chain recombines TRBV4-3 with TRBJ1-3; unclear D gene. From germline, CDR1 is LGHNA and CDR2 YSLEER. With 1 base removed from V and 0 bases from J, the gap between germline ends came to 16 bases. The CDR3 has 18 residues.

The chain links TRBV5-1 to TRBJ2-1; no definite D call. Germline CDR1 SGHRS, CDR2 YFSETQ. Trimming stripped 0 bases from V and 0 bases from J, with 7 bases between. The CDR3 is made up of 15 amino acids. The CDR3 protein is CASSLDAPSYNEQFF. The DNA of the CDR3 is TGCGCCAGCAGCTTGGACGCTCCCTCCTACAATGAGCAGTTCTTC.

The V and J genes are TRBV19 and TRBJ2-2; perhaps TRBD1 as D (5 bases). Germline CDR1 LNHDA, CDR2 SQIVND (reference sequence). The CDR3 covers 15 residues. V was pared by 7 bases and J by 6 bases, with 18 bases between. The CDR3 spells CASTPLGQGAGELFF. CDR3 bases: TGTGCCAGTACCCCCCTGGGGCAAGGAGCCGGGGAGCTGTTTTTT.

This chain joins TRBV5-1 and TRBJ2-3, with 9 nucleotides matching TRBD1. The CDR3 covers 14 residues. Germline CDR1 reads SGHRS; CDR2 reads YFSETQ. The junction had 6 bases not matched to a gene; V was cut back by 9 bases and J by 1 base. The DNA for the CDR3 is TGCGCCACCAGACAGGGGGTCGGCACAGATACGCAGTATTTT. Translated: CATRQGVGTDTQYF.

This clone was seen once. The rearrangement links TRBV2 to TRBJ1-1; 7 positions agree with TRBD1. Germline CDR1 reads SNHLY; CDR2 reads FYNNEI. J was trimmed by 3 bases and V by 4 bases; bases with no gene match: 5. This CDR3 spans 14 amino acids. The CDR3 DNA reads as TGTGCCAGCAGTGCAGGAAGGGGGCACACTGAAGCTTTCTTT. This gives the protein CASSAGRGHTEAFF.

This clone was picked up one time. The chain is built from TRBV7-9 and TRBJ1-2; a possible D gene is TRBD1 (5 bases). Trimming removed 3 bases at V and 8 bases at J, with 13 bases between. This CDR3 is 13 amino acids long. CDR1 is SEHNR, CDR2 FQNEAQ, per germline (reference sequence). CDR3 coding DNA: TGTGCCAGCAGCTTGGGTGCAGGGTTAGGCTACACCTTC. Translated, it gives CASSLGAGLGYTF.

The chain joins TRBV18 to TRBJ2-2; D is ambiguous. CDR1 and CDR2 (germline): KGHSH, LQKENI. V was trimmed by 0 bases and J by 4 bases, leaving 6 bases between them. The CDR3 contains 14 residues. CDR3 in DNA: TGTGCCAGCTCACCACCTGAGAGCACCGGGGAGCTGTTTTTT. Translating gives CASSPPESTGELFF.

The chain uses TRBV6-6 and TRBJ1-5; D gene unclear. Per germline, CDR1 MNHNY and CDR2 SVGAGI (reference sequence). The V gene lost 6 bases and the J gene lost 0 bases, with 9 bases spanning the gap. This CDR3 comprises 14 residues. The DNA of the CDR3 is TGTGCCAGCAGGCAGACATTTAGCAATCAGCCCCAGCATTTT. Amino acid sequence: CASRQTFSNQPQHF.

The chain combines TRBV5-1 with TRBJ1-3, with D possibly matching TRBD1 (6 bases). This CDR3 is built from 15 residues. V was pared by 3 bases and J by 0 bases, with 10 bases between. CDR1 is SGHRS, CDR2 YFSETQ, per germline. This chain's CDR3 is CASSSTGFSGNTIYF. The DNA for the CDR3 is TGCGCCAGCAGCTCAACAGGGTTCTCTGGAAACACCATATATTTT.

This clone has more than one count but fewer than ten. The rearrangement links TRBV27 to TRBJ1-2; possible D gene TRBD1, 5 bases. There are 12 residues in the CDR3. Germline CDR1 is MNHEY and CDR2 is SMNVEV (reference sequence). Trimming took off 5 bases at V and 7 bases at J, with 11 bases between the two ends. In DNA form, the CDR3 reads TGTGCCAGCAGTCAGAGGGGTGGTGGCTACACCTTC. As protein: CASSQRGGGYTF.

The chain uses TRBV3-1 (or the pseudogene TRBV3-2) and TRBJ1-3, with a possible D match to TRBD1 (5 bases). The CDR3 contains 14 residues. V was trimmed by 1 base and J by 4 bases, leaving 8 bases between them. Germline CDR1 is LGHDT and CDR2 is YNNKEL (reference sequence). In DNA, the CDR3 is TGTGCCAGCAGCCAAGCAGGGTTAGGAAACACCATATATTTT. This encodes CASSQAGLGNTIYF.

The chain carries TRBV10-3 and TRBJ1-3; no definite D call. Germline V gives CDR1 ENHRY, CDR2 SYGVKD. The CDR3 is made up of 15 amino acids. Trimming shortened V by 2 bases and J by 0 bases, and 8 bases separated the two germline ends. CDR3 in amino acids: CAISEPPYSGNTIYF. DNA for the CDR3: TGTGCCATCAGTGAGCCACCTTACTCTGGAAACACCATATATTTT.

This clone was seen only a few times. This chain links TRBV5-1 with TRBJ2-2; possibly TRBD1 for D (5 bases). V lost 4 bases to trimming and J lost 6 bases, with 16 bases between them. CDR1 and CDR2 (germline): SGHRS, YFSETQ. This CDR3 has 15 amino acids. This CDR3 reads CASSVLGENPGELFF. DNA for the CDR3: TGCGCCAGCAGCGTCCTAGGGGAAAATCCCGGGGAGCTGTTTTTT.

V and J are TRBV6-4 and TRBJ2-2; possibly TRBD1 or TRBD2 for D (6 bases each). CDR3 length: 14 residues. Trimming stripped 4 bases from V and 5 bases from J, with 11 bases between. Looked up from germline, CDR1 is MRHNA and CDR2 is SNTAGT. This CDR3 reads CASSGQAGTGELFF. DNA for the CDR3: TGTGCCAGCAGTGGACAGGCGGGGACCGGGGAGCTGTTTTTT.

The chain recombines TRBV3-1 (or the pseudogene TRBV3-2) with TRBJ1-3; D remains unclear. The CDR3 length is 12 residues. V was trimmed by 4 bases and J by 7 bases, leaving 8 bases between them. Germline CDR1 and CDR2: LGHDT and YNNKEL (reference sequence). DNA of the CDR3: TGTGCCAGCAGCCTCTCCGGGAACACCATATATTTT. Translation: CASSLSGNTIYF.

The chain joins TRBV3-1 (or the pseudogene TRBV3-2) to TRBJ1-6; D is unresolved. V lost 0 bases, J lost 7 bases, and 7 bases lay in between. Germline CDR1 LGHDT, CDR2 YNNKEL (reference sequence). The CDR3 has 14 amino acids. CDR3 sequence: CASSQDVHNSPLHF. The DNA of the CDR3 is TGTGCCAGCAGCCAAGATGTGCACAATTCACCCCTCCACTTT.